This T cell receptor (beta chain) derives from a study of beta chain features in type 1 diabetes. At the level of the study: All samples yielded 107,917,701 examined sorted cells.

This clone was detected a few times. The whole isolated RNA underwent reverse transcription, so sequencing captured expressed TCRB transcripts. The repertoire was sequenced with immunoSEQ multiplex PCR; TCRdb's copy has only in-frame clones and lacks some. Here the sample spans 140,000 or so clones, approximately 9.2% being singletons. Germline trimming cut 4 bases from V and 1 base from J; bases unmatched to any gene: 10. Germline V gives CDR1 KGHSH, CDR2 LQKENI. CDR3 length: 17 residues. Per donor, one heparinised blood draw averaged around 120 mL. The chain links TRBV18 to TRBJ2-5, with 9 bases identical to TRBD2. This sequence was found in a young man in good health. Sequencing was performed on central memory CD4+ T cells from blood. DNA for the CDR3: TGTGCCAGCTCACAAGGGATGACAGCGGGGGGCCAAGAGACCCAGTACTTC. It yields the protein CASSQGMTAGGQETQYF.